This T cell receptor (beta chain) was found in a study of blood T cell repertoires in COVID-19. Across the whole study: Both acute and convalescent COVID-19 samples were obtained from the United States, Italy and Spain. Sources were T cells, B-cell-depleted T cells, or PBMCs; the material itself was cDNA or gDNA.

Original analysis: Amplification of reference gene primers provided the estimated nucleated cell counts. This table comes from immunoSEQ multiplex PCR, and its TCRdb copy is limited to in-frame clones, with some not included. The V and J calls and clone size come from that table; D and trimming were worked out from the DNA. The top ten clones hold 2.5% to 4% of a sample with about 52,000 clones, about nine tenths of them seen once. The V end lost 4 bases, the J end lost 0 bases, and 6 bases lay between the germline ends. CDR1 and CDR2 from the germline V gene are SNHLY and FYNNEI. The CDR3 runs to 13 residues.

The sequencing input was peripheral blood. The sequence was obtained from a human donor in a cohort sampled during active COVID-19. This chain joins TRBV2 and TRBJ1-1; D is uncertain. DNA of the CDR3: TGTGCCAGCAGTGGACAAATGAACACTGAAGCTTTCTTT. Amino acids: CASSGQMNTEAFF.